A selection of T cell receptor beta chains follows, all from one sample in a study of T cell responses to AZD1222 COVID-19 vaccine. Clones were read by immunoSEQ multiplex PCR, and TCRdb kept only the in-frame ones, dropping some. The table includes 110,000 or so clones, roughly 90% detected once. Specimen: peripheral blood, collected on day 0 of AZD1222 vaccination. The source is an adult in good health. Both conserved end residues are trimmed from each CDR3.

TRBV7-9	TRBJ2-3	ASSSILEGTDTQY
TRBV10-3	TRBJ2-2	AISDEGRGTGELF
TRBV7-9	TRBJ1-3	ASSSAKRGQGGNTIY
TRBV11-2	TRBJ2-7	ASSPDSYEQY
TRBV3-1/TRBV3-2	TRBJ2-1	ASSPGQTYNEQF
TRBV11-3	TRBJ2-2	ASSLRSGNTGELF
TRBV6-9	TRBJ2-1	ASRNLAGGPKGGKQF
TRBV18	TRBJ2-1	ASSPGTSGSNNEQF
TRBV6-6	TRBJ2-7	ASSSGDSGAGRFSGRWHEQY
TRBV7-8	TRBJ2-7	ASSSTYGGAQSYEQY
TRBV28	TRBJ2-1	ASSPPGRALVDEQF
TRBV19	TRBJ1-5	ASNRGSGRGQPQH
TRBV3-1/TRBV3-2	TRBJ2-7	ASSQDKGNYEQY
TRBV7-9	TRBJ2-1	ASSLPPGGIALSYNEQF
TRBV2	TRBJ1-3	ASTPLAASGNTIY
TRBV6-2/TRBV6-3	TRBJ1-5	ASSLPWTGMDNQPQH